This T cell receptor beta chain was found in a study of blood T cell repertoires in COVID-19. Study as a whole: T cells, B-cell-depleted T cells, or PBMCs supplied cDNA or gDNA.

Recruits, aged roughly 18 to 100 years, lived in 24 US areas. Germline lookup yields CDR1 SGDLS and CDR2 YYNGEE. Trimming left V 0 bases short and J 1 base short, with 8 bases between. The CDR3 consists of 15 residues. Under the authors' procedure: Amplification with reference gene primers provided the estimates of nucleated cell counts. Assay: immunoSEQ multiplex PCR; the TCRdb copy retains only in-frame clones and omits some. V and J calls and clone size follow that table, whereas D and trimming were derived from the DNA. The sample contains about 270,000 clones, about 88% of which appear only once.

The receptor was derived from a woman in her 50s who had recovered from COVID-19. Sample: PBMCs or T cells enriched from blood (not recorded which). This chain joins TRBV9 and TRBJ2-1; TRBD1 might be the D (6 bases). CDR3 coding DNA: TGTGCCAGCAGCGTAGCCGGACAGTCCTACAATGAGCAGTTCTTC. Its protein product is CASSVAGQSYNEQFF.